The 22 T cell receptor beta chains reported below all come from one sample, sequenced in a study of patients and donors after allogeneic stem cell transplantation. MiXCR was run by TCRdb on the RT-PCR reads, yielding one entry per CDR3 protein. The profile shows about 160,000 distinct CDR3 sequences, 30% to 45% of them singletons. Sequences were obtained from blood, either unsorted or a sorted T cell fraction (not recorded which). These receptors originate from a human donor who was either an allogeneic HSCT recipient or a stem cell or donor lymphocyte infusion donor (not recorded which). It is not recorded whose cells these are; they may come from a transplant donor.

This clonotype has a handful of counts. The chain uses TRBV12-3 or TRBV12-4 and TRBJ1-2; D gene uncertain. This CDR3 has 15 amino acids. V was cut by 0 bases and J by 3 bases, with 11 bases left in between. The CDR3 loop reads CASSLADRSHYGYTF. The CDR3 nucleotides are TGTGCCAGCAGTTTAGCGGACCGCAGCCACTATGGCTACACCTTC.

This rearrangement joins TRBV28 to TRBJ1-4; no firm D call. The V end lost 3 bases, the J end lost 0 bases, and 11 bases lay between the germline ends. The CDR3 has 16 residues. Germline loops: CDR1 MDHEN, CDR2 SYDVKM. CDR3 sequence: CASSFGQFATNEKLFF. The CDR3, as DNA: TGTGCCAGCAGTTTTGGGCAGTTTGCAACTAATGAAAAACTGTTTTTT.

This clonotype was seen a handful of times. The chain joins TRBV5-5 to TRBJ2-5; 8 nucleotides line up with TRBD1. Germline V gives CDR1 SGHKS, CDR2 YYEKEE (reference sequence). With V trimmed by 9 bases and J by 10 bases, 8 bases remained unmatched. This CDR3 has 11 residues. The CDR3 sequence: CATGTGRDQYF. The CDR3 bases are TGTGCCACCGGGACAGGAAGGGACCAGTACTTC. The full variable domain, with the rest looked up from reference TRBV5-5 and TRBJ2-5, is DAGVTQSPTHLIKTRGQQVTLRCSPISGHKSVSWYQQVLGQGPQFIFQYYEKEERGRGNFPDRFSARQFPNYSSELNVNALLLGDSALYLCATGTGRDQYFGPGTRLLVL.

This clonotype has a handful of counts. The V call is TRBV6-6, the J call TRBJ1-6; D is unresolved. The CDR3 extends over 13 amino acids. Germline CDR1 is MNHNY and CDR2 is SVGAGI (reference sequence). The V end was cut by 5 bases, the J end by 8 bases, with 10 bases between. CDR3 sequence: CASSRRADSPLHF. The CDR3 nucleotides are TGTGCCAGCAGTCGTCGGGCTGATTCACCCCTCCACTTT.

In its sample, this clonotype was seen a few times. The CDR3 DNA reads as TGTGCCAGCAGAACAGGGGAACATCAGCCCCAGCATTTT. Translation: CASRTGEHQPQHF. The chain carries TRBV12-3 or TRBV12-4 and TRBJ1-5; 7 bases are a match to TRBD1. The CDR3 is 13 amino acids. The V gene end was trimmed by 6 bases and the J gene end by 5 bases; junction bases not matched to a gene: 4.

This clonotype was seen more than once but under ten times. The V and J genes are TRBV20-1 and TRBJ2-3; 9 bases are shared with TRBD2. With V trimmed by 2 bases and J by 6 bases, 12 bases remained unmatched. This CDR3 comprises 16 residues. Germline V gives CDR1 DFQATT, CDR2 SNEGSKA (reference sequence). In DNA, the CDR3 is TGCAGTGCTAGATCGTCCGGGACTAGCCTTCGGGATACGCAGTATTTT. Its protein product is CSARSSGTSLRDTQYF.

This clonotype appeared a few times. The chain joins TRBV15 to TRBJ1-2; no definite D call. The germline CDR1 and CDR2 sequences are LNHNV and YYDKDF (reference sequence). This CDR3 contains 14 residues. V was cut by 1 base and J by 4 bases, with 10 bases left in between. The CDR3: CATSRVGATYGYTF. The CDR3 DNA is TGTGCCACCAGCAGAGTTGGAGCCACCTATGGCTACACCTTC. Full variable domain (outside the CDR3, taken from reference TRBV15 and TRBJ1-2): DAMVIQNPRYQVTQFGKPVTLSCSQTLNHNVMYWYQQKSSQAPKLLFHYYDKDFNNEADTPDNFQSRRPNTSFCFLDIRSPGLGDTAMYLCATSRVGATYGYTFGSGTRLTVV.

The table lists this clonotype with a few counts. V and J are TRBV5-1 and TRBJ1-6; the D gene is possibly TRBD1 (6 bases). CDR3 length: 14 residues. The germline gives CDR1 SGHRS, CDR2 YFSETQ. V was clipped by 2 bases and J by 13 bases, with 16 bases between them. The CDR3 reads CASSFGTTLSPLHF. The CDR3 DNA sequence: TGCGCCAGCAGCTTCGGGACAACCTTATCTCCCCTCCACTTT.

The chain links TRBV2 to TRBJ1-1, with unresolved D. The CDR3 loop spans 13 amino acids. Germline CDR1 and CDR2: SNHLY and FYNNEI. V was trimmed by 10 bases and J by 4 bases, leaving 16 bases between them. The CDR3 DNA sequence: TGTGCCACCGGAGGTCTGGGCCCCACTGAAGCTTTCTTT. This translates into CATGGLGPTEAFF.

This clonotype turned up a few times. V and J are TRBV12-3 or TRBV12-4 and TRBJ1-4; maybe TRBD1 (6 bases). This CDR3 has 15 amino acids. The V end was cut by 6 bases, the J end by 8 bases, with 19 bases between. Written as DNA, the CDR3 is TGTGCCAGCAGCCCCGTTGCAGGGCAGGGGGAAAAACTGTTTTTT. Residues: CASSPVAGQGEKLFF.

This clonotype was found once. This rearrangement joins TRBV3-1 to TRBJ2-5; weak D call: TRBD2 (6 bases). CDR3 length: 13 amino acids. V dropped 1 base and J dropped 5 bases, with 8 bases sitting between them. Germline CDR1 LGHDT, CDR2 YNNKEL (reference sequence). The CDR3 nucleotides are TGTGCCAGCAGCCAAGGGACTATGGAGACCCAGTACTTC. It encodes CASSQGTMETQYF.

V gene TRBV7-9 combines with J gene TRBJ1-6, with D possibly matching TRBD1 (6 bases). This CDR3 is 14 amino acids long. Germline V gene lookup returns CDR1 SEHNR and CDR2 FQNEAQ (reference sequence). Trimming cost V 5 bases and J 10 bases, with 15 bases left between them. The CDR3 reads CASSPGQMNSPLHF. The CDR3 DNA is TGTGCCAGCAGCCCCGGACAGATGAACTCACCCCTCCACTTT.

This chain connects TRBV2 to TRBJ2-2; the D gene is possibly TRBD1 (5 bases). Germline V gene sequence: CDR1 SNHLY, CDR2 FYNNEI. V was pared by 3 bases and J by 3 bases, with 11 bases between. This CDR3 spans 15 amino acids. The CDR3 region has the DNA TGTGCCAGCAGTGACGTCGGACATTACACCGGGGAGCTGTTTTTT. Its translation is CASSDVGHYTGELFF.

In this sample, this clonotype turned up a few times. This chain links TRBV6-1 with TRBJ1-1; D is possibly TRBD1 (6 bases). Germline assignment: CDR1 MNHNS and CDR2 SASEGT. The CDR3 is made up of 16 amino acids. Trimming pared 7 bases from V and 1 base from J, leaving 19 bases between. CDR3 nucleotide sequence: TGTGCCAGCACTCCGTCGGGGGCTGTTCAGAACACTGAAGCTTTCTTT. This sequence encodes CASTPSGAVQNTEAFF.

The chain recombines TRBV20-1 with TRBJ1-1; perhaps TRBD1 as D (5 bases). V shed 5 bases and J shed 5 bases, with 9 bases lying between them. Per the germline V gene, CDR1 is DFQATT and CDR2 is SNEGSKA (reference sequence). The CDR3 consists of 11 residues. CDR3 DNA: TGCAGTGCTCCCCAGGGTACTGAAGCTTTCTTT. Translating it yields CSAPQGTEAFF.

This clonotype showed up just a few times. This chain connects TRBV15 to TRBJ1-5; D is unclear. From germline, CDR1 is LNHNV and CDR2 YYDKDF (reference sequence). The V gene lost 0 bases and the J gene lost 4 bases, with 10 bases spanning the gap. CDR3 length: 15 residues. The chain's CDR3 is CATSRDQAVNQPQHF. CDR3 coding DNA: TGTGCCACCAGCAGAGATCAGGCGGTGAATCAGCCCCAGCATTTT.

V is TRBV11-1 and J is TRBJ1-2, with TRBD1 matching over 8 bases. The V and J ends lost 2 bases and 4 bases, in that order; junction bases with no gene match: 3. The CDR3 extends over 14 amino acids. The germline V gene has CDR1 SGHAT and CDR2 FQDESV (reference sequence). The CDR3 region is CASSLKTGGYGYTF. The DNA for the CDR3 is TGTGCCAGCAGCTTAAAAACAGGGGGCTATGGCTACACCTTC.

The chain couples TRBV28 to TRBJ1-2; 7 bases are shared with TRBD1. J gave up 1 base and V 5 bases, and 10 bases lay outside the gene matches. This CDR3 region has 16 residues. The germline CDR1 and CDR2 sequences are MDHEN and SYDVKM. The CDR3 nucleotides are TGTGCCAGCAGTCCCTTAGGGACAGCTCTTAACTATGGCTACACCTTC. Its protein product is CASSPLGTALNYGYTF.

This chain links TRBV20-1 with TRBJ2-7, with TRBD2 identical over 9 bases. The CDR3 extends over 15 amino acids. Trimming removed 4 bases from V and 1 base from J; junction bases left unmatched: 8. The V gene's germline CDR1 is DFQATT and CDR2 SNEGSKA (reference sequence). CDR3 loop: CSATAPRGGSYEQYF. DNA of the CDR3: TGCAGTGCTACCGCGCCGCGGGGGGGGTCCTACGAGCAGTACTTC.

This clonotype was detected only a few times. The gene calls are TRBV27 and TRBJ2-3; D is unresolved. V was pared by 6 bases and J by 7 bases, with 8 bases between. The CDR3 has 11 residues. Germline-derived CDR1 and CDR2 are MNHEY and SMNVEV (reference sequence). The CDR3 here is CASRGNYTQYF. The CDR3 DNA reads TGTGCCAGCAGGGGGAATTATACGCAGTATTTT.

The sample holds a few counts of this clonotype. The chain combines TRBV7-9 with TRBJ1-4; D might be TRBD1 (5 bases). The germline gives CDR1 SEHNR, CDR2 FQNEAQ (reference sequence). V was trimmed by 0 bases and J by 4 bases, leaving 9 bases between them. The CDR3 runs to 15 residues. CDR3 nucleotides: TGTGCCAGCAGCTTAGCGTTCCAGGGTAATGAAAAACTGTTTTTT. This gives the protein CASSLAFQGNEKLFF.

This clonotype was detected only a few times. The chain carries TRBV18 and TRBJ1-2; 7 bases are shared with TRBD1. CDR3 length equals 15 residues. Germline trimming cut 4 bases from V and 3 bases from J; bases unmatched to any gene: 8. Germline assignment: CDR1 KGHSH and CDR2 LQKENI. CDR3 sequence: CASSHPGGVDYGYTF. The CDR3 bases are TGTGCCAGCTCACATCCAGGGGGTGTTGACTATGGCTACACCTTC.